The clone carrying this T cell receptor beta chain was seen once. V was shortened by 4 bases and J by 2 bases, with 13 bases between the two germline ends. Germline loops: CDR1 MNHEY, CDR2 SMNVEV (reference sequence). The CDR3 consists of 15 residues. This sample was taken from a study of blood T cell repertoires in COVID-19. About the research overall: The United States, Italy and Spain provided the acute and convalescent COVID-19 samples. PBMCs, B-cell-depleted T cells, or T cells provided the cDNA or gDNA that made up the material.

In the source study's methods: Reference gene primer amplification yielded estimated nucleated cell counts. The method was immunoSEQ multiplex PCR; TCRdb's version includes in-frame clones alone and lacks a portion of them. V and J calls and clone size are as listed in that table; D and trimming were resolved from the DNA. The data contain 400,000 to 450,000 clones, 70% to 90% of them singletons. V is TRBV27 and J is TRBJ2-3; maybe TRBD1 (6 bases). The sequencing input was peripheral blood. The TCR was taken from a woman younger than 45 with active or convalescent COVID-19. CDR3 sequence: CASSSPGHNTDTQYF. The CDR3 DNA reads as TGTGCCAGCAGTTCCCCGGGACACAACACAGATACGCAGTATTTT.